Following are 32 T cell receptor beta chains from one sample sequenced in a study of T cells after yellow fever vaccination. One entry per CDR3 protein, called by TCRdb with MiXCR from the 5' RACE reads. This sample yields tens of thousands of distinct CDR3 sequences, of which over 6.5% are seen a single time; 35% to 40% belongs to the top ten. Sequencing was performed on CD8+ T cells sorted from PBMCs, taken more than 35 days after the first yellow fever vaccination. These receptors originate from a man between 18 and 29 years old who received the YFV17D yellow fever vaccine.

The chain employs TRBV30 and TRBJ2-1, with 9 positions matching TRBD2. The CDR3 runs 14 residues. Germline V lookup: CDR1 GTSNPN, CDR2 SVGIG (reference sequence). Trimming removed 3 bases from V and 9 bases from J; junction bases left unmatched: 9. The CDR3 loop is CAWSQGAGGLEQFF. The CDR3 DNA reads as TGTGCCTGGAGCCAGGGCGCGGGGGGGCTTGAGCAGTTCTTC.

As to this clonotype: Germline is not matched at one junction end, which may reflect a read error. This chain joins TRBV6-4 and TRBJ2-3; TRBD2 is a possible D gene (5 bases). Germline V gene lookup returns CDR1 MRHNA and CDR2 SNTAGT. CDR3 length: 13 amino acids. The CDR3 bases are TGTGCCAGCAGTGCGGGGAGCACAGACACGCAGTATTTT. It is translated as CASSAGSTDTQYF.

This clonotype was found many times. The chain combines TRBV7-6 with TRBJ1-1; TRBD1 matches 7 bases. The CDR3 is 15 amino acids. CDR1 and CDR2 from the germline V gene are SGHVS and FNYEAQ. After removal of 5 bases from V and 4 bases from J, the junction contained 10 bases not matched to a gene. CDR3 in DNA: TGTGCCAGCAGCCCCCCCAAGGCAGGGGGCACTGAAGCTTTCTTT. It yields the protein CASSPPKAGGTEAFF.

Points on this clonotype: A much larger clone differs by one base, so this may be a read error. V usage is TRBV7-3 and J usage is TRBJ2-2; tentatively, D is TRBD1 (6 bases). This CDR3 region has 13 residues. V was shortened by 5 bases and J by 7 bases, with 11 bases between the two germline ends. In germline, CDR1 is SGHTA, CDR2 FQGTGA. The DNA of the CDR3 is TGTGCCAGCAGCCCAGGGGCCATCGGGGAGCTGTTTTTT. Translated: CASSPGAIGELFF.

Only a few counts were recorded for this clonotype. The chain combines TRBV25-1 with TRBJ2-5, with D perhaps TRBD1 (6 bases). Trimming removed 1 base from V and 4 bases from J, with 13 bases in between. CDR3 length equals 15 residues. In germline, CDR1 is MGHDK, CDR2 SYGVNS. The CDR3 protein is CASSESGERSETQYF. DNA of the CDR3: TGTGCCAGCAGTGAATCAGGGGAGCGATCAGAGACCCAGTACTTC.

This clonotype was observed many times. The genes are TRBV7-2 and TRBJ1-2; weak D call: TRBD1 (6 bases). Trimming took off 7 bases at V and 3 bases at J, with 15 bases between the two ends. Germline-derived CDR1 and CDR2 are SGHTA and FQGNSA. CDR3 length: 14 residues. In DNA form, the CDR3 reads TGTGCCAGCACCGGCGGGGGCGGCGACTATGGCTACACCTTC. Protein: CASTGGGGDYGYTF. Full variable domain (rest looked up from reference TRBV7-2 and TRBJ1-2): GAGVSQSPSNKVTEKGKDVELRCDPISGHTALYWYRQSLGQGLEFLIYFQGNSAPDKSGLPSDRFSAERTGGSVSTLTIQRTQQEDSAVYLCASTGGGGDYGYTFGSGTRLTVV.

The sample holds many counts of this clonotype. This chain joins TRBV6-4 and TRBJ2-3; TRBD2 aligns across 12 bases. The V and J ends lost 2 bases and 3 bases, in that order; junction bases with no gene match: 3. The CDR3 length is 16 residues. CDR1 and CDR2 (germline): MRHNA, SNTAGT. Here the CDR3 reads CASSDASGGATDTQYF. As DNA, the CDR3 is TGTGCCAGCAGTGACGCTAGCGGGGGGGCAACAGATACGCAGTATTTT.

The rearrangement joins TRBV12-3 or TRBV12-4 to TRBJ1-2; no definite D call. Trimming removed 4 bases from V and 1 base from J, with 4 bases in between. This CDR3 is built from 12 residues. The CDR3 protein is CASSYSNYGYTF. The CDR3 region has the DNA TGTGCCAGCAGTTACAGTAACTATGGCTACACCTTC.

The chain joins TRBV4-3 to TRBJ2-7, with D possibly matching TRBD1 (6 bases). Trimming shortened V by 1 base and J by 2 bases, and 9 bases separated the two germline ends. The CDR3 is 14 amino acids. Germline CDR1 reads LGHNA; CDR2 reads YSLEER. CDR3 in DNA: TGCGCCAGCAGCCAAGTGGACAGAGCCTACGAGCAGTACTTC. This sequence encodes CASSQVDRAYEQYF.

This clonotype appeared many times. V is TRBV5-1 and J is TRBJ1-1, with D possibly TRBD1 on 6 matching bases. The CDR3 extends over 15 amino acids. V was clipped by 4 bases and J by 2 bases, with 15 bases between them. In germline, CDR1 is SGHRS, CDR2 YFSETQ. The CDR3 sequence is CASSVIQGPNTEAFF. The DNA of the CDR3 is TGCGCCAGCAGCGTCATACAGGGCCCAAACACTGAAGCTTTCTTT.

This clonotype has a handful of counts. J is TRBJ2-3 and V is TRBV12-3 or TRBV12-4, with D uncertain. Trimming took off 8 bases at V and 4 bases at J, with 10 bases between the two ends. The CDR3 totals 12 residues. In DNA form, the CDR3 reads TGTGCCAGCTCTTTGGCGTCAGATACGCAGTATTTT. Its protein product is CASSLASDTQYF.

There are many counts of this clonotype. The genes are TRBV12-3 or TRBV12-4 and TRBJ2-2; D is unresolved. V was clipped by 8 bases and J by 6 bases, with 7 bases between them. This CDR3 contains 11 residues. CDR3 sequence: CASGWAGELFF. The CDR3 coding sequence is TGTGCCAGCGGGTGGGCCGGGGAGCTGTTTTTT.

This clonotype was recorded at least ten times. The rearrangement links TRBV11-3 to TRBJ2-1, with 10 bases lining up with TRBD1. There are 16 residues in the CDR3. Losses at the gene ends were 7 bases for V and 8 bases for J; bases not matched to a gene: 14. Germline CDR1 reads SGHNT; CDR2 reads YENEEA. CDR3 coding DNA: TGTGCCAGCACCCTCACCTGGGACAGGGGTCACTATGAGCAGTTCTTC. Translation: CASTLTWDRGHYEQFF. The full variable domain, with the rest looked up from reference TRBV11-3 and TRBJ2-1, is EAGVVQSPRYKIIEKKQPVAFWCNPISGHNTLYWYLQNLGQGPELLIRYENEEAVDDSQLPKDRFSAERLKGVDSTLKIQPAELGDSAVYLCASTLTWDRGHYEQFFGPGTRLTVL.

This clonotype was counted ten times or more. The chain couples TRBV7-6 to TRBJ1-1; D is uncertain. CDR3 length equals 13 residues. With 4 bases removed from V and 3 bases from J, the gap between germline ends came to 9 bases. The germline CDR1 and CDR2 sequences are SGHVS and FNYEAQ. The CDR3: CASSSGSDTEAFF. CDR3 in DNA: TGTGCCAGCAGCTCCGGATCGGACACTGAAGCTTTCTTT.

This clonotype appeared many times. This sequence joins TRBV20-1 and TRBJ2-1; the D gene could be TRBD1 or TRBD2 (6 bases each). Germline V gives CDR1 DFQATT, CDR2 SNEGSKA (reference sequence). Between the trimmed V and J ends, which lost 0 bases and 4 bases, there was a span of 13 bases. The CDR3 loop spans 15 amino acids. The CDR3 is CSARDRGRWYNEQFF. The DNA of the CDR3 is TGCAGTGCTAGAGATCGGGGGCGGTGGTACAATGAGCAGTTCTTC.

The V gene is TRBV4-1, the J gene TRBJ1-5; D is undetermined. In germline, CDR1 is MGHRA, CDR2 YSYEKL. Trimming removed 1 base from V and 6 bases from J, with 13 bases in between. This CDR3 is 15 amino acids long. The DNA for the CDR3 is TGCGCCAGCAGCCAAGTATCGGCAGGCCCTCAGCCCCAGCATTTT. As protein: CASSQVSAGPQPQHF.

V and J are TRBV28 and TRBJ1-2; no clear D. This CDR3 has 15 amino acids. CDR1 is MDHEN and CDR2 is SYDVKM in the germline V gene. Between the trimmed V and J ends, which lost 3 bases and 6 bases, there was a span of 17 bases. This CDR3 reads CASSLDELGRDGYTF. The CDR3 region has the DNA TGTGCCAGCAGTTTGGATGAGTTGGGCCGGGATGGCTACACCTTC.

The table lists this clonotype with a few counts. The CDR3 is CASSPRRGGAGEQYF. DNA for the CDR3: TGCGCCAGCAGCCCACGTCGGGGGGGGGCCGGCGAGCAGTACTTC. This chain links TRBV5-1 with TRBJ2-7; 8 nucleotides match TRBD2. Germline-derived CDR1 and CDR2 are SGHRS and YFSETQ. CDR3 size: 15 residues. J was trimmed by 6 bases and V by 4 bases; bases with no gene match: 12.

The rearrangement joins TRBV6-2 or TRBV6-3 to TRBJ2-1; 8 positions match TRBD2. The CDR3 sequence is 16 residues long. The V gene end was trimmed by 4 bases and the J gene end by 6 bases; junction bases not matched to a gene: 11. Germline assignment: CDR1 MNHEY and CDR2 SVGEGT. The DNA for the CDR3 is TGTGCCAGCAGTTTCATCGGGACTAGGCGAACCAATGAGCAGTTCTTC. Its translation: CASSFIGTRRTNEQFF.

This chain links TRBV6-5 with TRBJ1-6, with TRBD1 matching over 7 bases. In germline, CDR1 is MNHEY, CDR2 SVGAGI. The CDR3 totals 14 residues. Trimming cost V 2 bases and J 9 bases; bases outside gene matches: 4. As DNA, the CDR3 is TGTGCCAGCAGTTACGGAGGGGGCGGTTCACCCCTCCACTTT. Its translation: CASSYGGGGSPLHF.

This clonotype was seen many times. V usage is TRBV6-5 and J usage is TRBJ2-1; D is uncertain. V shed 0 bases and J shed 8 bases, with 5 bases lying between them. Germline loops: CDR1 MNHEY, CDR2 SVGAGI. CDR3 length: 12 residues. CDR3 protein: CASSYSPYEQFF. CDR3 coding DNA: TGTGCCAGCAGTTACTCCCCATATGAGCAGTTCTTC.

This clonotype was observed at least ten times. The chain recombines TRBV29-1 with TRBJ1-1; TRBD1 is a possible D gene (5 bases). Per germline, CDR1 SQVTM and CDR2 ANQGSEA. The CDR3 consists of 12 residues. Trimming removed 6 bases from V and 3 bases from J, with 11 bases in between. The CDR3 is CSVGRQYTEAFF. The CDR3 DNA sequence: TGCAGCGTGGGTAGACAGTACACTGAAGCTTTCTTT.

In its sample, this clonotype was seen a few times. As DNA, the CDR3 is TGCAGCGTTGAATCGCAGGGGGAAGCCAAAAACATTCAGTACTTC. It codes for CSVESQGEAKNIQYF. The J gene is TRBJ2-4, the V gene TRBV29-1, with TRBD1 matching over 7 bases. CDR3 size: 15 residues. V lost 2 bases, J lost 0 bases, and 4 bases stayed unmatched. The germline CDR1 and CDR2 sequences are SQVTM and ANQGSEA.

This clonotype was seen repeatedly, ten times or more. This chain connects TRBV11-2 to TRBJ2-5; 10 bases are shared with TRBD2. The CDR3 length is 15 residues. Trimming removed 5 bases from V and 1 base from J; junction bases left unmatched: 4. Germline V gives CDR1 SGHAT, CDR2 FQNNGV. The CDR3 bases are TGTGCCAGCAGCCCCTCTAGCGGGGGCCAAGAGACCCAGTACTTC. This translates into CASSPSSGGQETQYF.

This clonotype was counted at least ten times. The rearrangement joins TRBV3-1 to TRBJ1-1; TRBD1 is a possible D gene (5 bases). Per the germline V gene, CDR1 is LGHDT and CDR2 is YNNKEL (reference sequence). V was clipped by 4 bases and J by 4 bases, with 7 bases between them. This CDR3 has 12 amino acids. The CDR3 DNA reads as TGTGCCAGCAGCCGGAGGGGCACTGAAGCTTTCTTT. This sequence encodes CASSRRGTEAFF.

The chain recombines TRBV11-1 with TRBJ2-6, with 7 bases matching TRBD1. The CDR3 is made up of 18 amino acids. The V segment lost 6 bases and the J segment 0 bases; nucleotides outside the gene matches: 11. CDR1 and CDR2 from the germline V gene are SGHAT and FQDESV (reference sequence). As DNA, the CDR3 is TGTGCCAGCAGTCTGCCAGGGGGACAGCTCTCTGGGGCCAACGTCCTGACTTTC. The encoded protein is CASSLPGGQLSGANVLTF.

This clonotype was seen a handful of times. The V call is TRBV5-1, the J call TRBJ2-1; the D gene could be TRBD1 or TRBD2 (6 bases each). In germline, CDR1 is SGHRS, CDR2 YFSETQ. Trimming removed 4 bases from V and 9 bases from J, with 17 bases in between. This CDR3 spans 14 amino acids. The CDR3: CASSPRGGQVEQFF. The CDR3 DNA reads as TGCGCCAGCAGCCCCCGTGGGGGGCAAGTTGAGCAGTTCTTC. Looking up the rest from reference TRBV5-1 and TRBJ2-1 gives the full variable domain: KAGVTQTPRYLIKTRGQQVTLSCSPISGHRSVSWYQQTPGQGLQFLFEYFSETQRNKGNFPGRFSGRQFSNSRSEMNVSTLELGDSALYLCASSPRGGQVEQFFGPGTRLTVL.

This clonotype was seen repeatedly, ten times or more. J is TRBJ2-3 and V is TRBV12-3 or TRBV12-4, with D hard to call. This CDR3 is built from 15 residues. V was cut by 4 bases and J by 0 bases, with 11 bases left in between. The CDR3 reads CASSSRPSSTDTQYF. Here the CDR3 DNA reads TGTGCCAGCAGTTCTCGACCCTCTAGCACAGATACGCAGTATTTT.

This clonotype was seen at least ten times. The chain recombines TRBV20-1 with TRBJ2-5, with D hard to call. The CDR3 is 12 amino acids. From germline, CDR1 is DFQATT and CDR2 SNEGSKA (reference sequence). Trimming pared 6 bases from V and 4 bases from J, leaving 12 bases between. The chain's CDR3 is CSAITDLETQYF. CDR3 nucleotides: TGCAGTGCCATCACGGATCTAGAGACCCAGTACTTC.

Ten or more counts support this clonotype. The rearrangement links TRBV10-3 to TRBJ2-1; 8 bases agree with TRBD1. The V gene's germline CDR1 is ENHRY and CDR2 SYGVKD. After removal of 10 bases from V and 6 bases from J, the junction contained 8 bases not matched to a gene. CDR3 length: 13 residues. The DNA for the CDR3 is TGTGCCACCACCCCACAGGGGGGCAATGAGCAGTTCTTC. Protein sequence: CATTPQGGNEQFF.

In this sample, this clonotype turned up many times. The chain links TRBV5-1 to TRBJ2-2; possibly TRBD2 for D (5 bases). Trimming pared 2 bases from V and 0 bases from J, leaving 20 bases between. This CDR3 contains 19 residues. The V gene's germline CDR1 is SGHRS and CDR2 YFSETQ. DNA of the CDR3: TGCGCCAGCAGCTTCCCACCCCCCAGAGGGTACACGAACACCGGGGAGCTGTTTTTT. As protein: CASSFPPPRGYTNTGELFF.

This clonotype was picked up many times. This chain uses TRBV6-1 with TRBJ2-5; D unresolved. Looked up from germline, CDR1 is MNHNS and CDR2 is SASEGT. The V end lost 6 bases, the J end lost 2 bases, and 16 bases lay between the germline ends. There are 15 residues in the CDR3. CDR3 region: CASSVDFWAQETQYF. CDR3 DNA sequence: TGTGCCAGCAGCGTAGATTTTTGGGCGCAAGAGACCCAGTACTTC.